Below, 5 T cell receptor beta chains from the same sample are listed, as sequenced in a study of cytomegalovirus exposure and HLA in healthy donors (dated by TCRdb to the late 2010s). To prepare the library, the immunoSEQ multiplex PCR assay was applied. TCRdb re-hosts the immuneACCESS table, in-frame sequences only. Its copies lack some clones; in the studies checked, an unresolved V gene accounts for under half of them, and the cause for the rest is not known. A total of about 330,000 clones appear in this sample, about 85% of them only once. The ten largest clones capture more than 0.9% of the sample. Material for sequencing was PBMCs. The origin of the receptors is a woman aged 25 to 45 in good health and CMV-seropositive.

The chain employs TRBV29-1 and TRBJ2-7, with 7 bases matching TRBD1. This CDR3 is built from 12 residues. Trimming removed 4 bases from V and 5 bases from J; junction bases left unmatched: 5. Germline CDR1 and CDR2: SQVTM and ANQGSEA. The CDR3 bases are TGCAGCGTTGTTAACAGGGGCCACGAGCAGTACTTC. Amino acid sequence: CSVVNRGHEQYF.

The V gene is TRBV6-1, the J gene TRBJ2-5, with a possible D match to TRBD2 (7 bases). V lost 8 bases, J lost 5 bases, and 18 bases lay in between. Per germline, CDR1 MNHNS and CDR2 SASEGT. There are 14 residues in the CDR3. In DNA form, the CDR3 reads TGTGCCAGCCCGAAACGGGGGAGGGGGGAGACCCAGTACTTC. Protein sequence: CASPKRGRGETQYF.

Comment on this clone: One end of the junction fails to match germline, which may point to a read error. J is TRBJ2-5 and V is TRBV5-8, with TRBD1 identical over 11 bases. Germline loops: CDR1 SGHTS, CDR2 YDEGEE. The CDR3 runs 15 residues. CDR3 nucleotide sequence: TGTGCCAGCAGATTGGGGACAGGGGGACAAGAGACCCAGTACTTC. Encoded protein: CASRLGTGGQETQYF.

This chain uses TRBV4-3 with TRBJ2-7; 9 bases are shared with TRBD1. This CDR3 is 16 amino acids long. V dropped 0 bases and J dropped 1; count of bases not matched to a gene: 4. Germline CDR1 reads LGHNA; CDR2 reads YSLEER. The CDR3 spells CASSQDRQGVSYEQYF. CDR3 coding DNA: TGCGCCAGCAGCCAAGATAGACAGGGGGTGTCCTACGAGCAGTACTTC.

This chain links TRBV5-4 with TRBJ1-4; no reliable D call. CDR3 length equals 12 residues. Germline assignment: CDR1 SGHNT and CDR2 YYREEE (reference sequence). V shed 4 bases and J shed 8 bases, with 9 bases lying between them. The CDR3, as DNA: TGTGCCAGCAGCCGGGTTGGGGAAAAACTGTTTTTT. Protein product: CASSRVGEKLFF. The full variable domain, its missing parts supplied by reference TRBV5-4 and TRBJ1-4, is ETGVTQSPTHLIKTRGQQVTLRCSSQSGHNTVSWYQQALGQGPQFIFQYYREEENGRGNFPPRFSGLQFPNYSSELNVNALELDDSALYLCASSRVGEKLFFGSGTQLSVL.